A single T cell receptor (beta chain) is shown here with its context. The ends were cut back, 3 bases at V and 1 base at J, with 13 bases in the middle. Germline-derived CDR1 and CDR2 are MGHDK and SYGVNS. The CDR3 extends over 15 amino acids. The source material, RNA transcripts, was used to amplify TCR beta CDR3 regions. The study used the HTBI primer set for a first-round RT-PCR of the TCR CDR3. TCRdb recomputed calls from the multiplex PCR reads with MiXCR, one row per CDR3 protein. The data hold over 450,000 distinct CDR3 sequences, with under 20% observed a single time. The record originates from a study of T cells in Graves' hyperthyroidism and ophthalmopathy. About the research overall: Peripheral blood was drawn at first diagnosis, prior to all treatment.

The clonotype originates from a woman under 30 with Graves' ophthalmopathy. This chain joins TRBV25-1 and TRBJ2-7; D gene unclear. Source material: blood. CDR3 nucleotide sequence: TGTGCCAGCAGTGATTCGTGGGATGGGTCCTACGAGCAGTACTTC. Protein sequence: CASSDSWDGSYEQYF.